This T cell receptor (beta chain) was obtained from a study of blood T cell repertoires in COVID-19. Overall study: Researchers got acute and convalescent COVID-19 samples from the United States, Italy and Spain.

Assay used: immunoSEQ multiplex PCR; TCRdb lists only in-frame clones, some missing. This table holds some 150,000 clones, more than 75% found once. Germline lookup yields CDR1 SGHAT and CDR2 FQNNGV. The CDR3 contains 14 residues. V was clipped by 5 bases and J by 9 bases; unmatched bases: 8. Sample: PBMCs or T cells enriched from blood (not recorded which). The origin of this receptor is a woman between 25 and 40 years old with acute COVID-19. The chain links TRBV11-2 to TRBJ2-1; TRBD1 matches 9 bases. CDR3 in DNA: TGTGCCAGCAGCCCGCAAACAGGGGGCAGTGAGCAGTTCTTC. This encodes CASSPQTGGSEQFF. Variable domain in full (rest from reference TRBV11-2 and TRBJ2-1): EAGVAQSPRYKIIEKRQSVAFWCNPISGHATLYWYQQILGQGPKLLIQFQNNGVVDDSQLPKDRFSAERLKGVDSTLKIQPAKLEDSAVYLCASSPQTGGSEQFFGPGTRLTVL.